Listed below are T cell receptor beta chains from one sample, sequenced in a study of patients and donors after allogeneic stem cell transplantation. TCRdb called the RT-PCR reads again in MiXCR, with one record for every CDR3 protein. Of 900,000 to 1,000,000 distinct CDR3 sequences listed, more than 15% are singletons. Sequencing was performed on blood, either unsorted or a sorted T cell fraction (not recorded which). The receptors were sampled from a human donor who was either an allogeneic HSCT recipient or a stem cell or donor lymphocyte infusion donor (not recorded which). It is not recorded whose cells these are; they may come from a transplant donor. Each CDR3 is given with its conserved first and last residue. Each record gives: clone size, D gene, V gene, CDR3 length, J gene, CDR3 DNA, CDR3 protein. The D gene is left open where the match is weak. Clone size is stated in some rows and not others, as once, few, many or a class when expanded.

few,-,TRBV20-1,15,TRBJ1-4,TGCAGTGCTAATGCACCCGGTTCAACTAATGAAAAACTGTTTTTT,CSANAPGSTNEKLFF
-,-,TRBV5-6,14,TRBJ2-3,TGTGCCTGGCAGCAGCTCCCATCCGGGACTACGCAGTATTTT,CAWQQLPSGTTQYF
few,TRBD1,TRBV7-3,16,TRBJ2-1,TGTGCCAGCAGTCAAATACGGGGACAGGGGTACAATGAGCAGTTCTTC,CASSQIRGQGYNEQFF
-,TRBD1,TRBV2,15,TRBJ2-7,TGTGCCAGCAGTCCGTACAGGGGGCAGGACTACGAGCAGTACTTC,CASSPYRGQDYEQYF
-,-,TRBV3-1,16,TRBJ2-3,TGTGCCAGCAGCCAGGCAGGGCTAGCACTCACAGATACGCAGTATTTT,CASSQAGLALTDTQYF
few,-,TRBV6-1,13,TRBJ1-2,TGTGCCAGCAGTGTCCGGGGAAAGTATGGCTACACCTTC,CASSVRGKYGYTF
few,TRBD2,TRBV7-6,16,TRBJ2-1,TGTGCCAGCAGCTTGTGGGTAGCGGGAGGCTACAATGAGCAGTTCTTC,CASSLWVAGGYNEQFF
-,-,TRBV7-9,12,TRBJ2-3,TGTGCCAGCAGCCAGCCGGCAGATACGCAGTATTTT,CASSQPADTQYF
few,-,TRBV4-1,16,TRBJ2-3,TGCGCCAGCAGCCAAGGAGCACAGGGAAGGACAGATACGCAGTATTTT,CASSQGAQGRTDTQYF
-,-,TRBV6-1,12,TRBJ1-1,TGTGCCAGCGGCTGGGGGTTTACTGAAGCTTTCTTT,CASGWGFTEAFF
-,-,TRBV5-1,13,TRBJ1-1,TGCGCCAGCAGCGGCTACATGGGCACTGAAGCTTTCTTT,CASSGYMGTEAFF
-,-,TRBV25-1,13,TRBJ1-5,TGTGCCAGCAGTGCGCAGGGTCTGCAGCCCCAGCATTTT,CASSAQGLQPQHF
-,-,TRBV20-1,15,TRBJ1-4,TGCAGTGCTAGAGATCGGCCGGGAAGTAATGAAAAACTGTTTTTT,CSARDRPGSNEKLFF
few,TRBD1,TRBV2,14,TRBJ1-3,TGTGCCAGTACCCTGACAGGGATCGGAAACACCATATATTTT,CASTLTGIGNTIYF
-,-,TRBV5-5,17,TRBJ2-2,TGTGCCAGCAGCACCCGCCCGAGGGCCCGTGAAGTCGGGGAGCTGTTTTTT,CASSTRPRAREVGELFF
-,-,TRBV11-3,13,TRBJ1-1,TGTGCCAGCAGCTCGGGGTTGCGGACTGAAGCTTTCTTT,CASSSGLRTEAFF
few,TRBD2,TRBV20-1,17,TRBJ2-2,TGCAGTGCTAGAGACGCCGCTAGCGGGGGGTCAACCGGGGAGCTGTTTTTT,CSARDAASGGSTGELFF
-,-,TRBV29-1,15,TRBJ2-4,TGCAGCGTTGCGAGTGGGGGCACAGCCAAAAACATTCAGTACTTC,CSVASGGTAKNIQYF
few,-,TRBV6-1,14,TRBJ2-7,TGTGCCAGCAGCCTAGCAGGGGAACAATACGAGCAGTACTTC,CASSLAGEQYEQYF
-,-,TRBV11-1,13,TRBJ2-2,TGTGCCAGCAGCTTACTTTTGCCCGGGGAGCTGTTTTTT,CASSLLLPGELFF
few,TRBD2,TRBV4-1,18,TRBJ2-5,TGCGCCAGCAGCCAAGATCCCCGACTAGCGAAGTACCAAGAGACCCAGTACTTC,CASSQDPRLAKYQETQYF
few,TRBD2,TRBV12-3/TRBV12-4,18,TRBJ2-1,TGTGCCAGCAGTCCCACCGTGACTAGCGGGAGGGCCTACAATGAGCAGTTCTTC,CASSPTVTSGRAYNEQFF
few,-,TRBV12-3/TRBV12-4,13,TRBJ1-4,TGTGCCAGCAGTTTATCATGGGGCCGTGGACTGTTTTTT,CASSLSWGRGLFF
-,TRBD1,TRBV12-3/TRBV12-4,15,TRBJ1-2,TGTGCCAGCAGCCAAGGGGGACAGGCAAGGGGTGGCTACACCTTC,CASSQGGQARGGYTF
few,-,TRBV7-2,14,TRBJ2-1,TGTGCCAGCAGCTTAGTTCGCAGGGACAATGAGCAGTTCTTC,CASSLVRRDNEQFF
-,-,TRBV15,15,TRBJ2-2,TGTGCCACCAGCAGAGAACCGGTGAACACCGGGGAGCTGTTTTTT,CATSREPVNTGELFF
few,-,TRBV15,18,TRBJ2-1,TGTGCCACCAGCAGAGATAGGCCAGGGGGGCTCGGGGGCAATGAGCAGTTCTTC,CATSRDRPGGLGGNEQFF
-,TRBD1,TRBV29-1,13,TRBJ2-7,TGCAGCGCTCAGGGGGCGACCTCCTACGAGCAGTACTTC,CSAQGATSYEQYF
-,-,TRBV4-1,18,TRBJ2-1,TGCGCCAGCAGCCAAGGGTCGGTGAGGGGGAGTCGGAACAATGAGCAGTTCTTC,CASSQGSVRGSRNNEQFF
few,-,TRBV7-2,16,TRBJ1-1,TGTGCCAGCAGCTTAGCTCGGCTCCCAGGGGACACTGAAGCTTTCTTT,CASSLARLPGDTEAFF
-,-,TRBV7-3,15,TRBJ2-2,TGTGCCAGCAGACGGGACGGAGGGAGGTCCGGGGAGCTGTTTTTT,CASRRDGGRSGELFF
few,TRBD1,TRBV29-1,13,TRBJ1-5,TGCAGCGCCGGGGACAGGGACAATCAGCCCCAGCATTTT,CSAGDRDNQPQHF
-,-,TRBV7-9,16,TRBJ2-1,TGTGCCAGCAGCGCTACGACGGGGTACTCCTACAATGAGCAGTTCTTC,CASSATTGYSYNEQFF